This T cell receptor (beta chain) came from a study of shared clonotypes between healthy human individuals. About this clone: The same CDR3 can be traced to other DNA sequences in this sample.

CD45RO-negative, CCR7-selected cells formed the naive CD8 fraction, which excluded terminally differentiated effector memory CD45RA+ cells. The CDR3 runs to 14 residues. V was pared by 0 bases and J by 3 bases, with 3 bases of the junction left unmatched. Per the germline V gene, CDR1 is SGHRS and CDR2 is YFSETQ. The repertoire was sequenced with immunoSEQ multiplex PCR; TCRdb's copy has only in-frame clones and lacks some. Of 550,000 to 750,000 clones in the sample, nearly 97% were seen once. Sequencing used naive CD8+ T cells sorted from blood. The rearrangement uses TRBV5-1 and TRBJ2-7; the match to TRBD1 covers 7 bases. The receptor comes from a woman aged 30 to 39 in good health. The CDR3 loop reads CASSLGSGGYEQYF. CDR3 DNA: TGCGCCAGCAGCTTGGGTTCAGGGGGCTACGAGCAGTACTTC.